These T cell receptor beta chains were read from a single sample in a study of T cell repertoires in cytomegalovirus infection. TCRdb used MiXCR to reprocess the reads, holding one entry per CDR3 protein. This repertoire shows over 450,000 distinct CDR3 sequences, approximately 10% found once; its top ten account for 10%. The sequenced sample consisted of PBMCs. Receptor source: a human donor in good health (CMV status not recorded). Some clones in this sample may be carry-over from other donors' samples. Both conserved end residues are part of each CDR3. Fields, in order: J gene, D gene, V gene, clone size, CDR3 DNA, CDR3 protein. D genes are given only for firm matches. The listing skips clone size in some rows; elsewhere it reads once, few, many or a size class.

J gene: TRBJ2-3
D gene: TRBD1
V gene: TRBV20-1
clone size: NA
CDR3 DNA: TGCAGTGCTGACCTTAGGGGGCGCGGCACAGATACGCAGTATTTT
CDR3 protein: CSADLRGRGTDTQYF

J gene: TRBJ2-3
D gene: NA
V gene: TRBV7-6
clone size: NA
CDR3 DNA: TGTGCCAGCAGCCCGGGCCGCGAAGATACGCAGTATTTT
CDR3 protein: CASSPGREDTQYF

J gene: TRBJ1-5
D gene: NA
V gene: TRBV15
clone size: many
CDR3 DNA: TGTGCCACCAGAAAAAACAGTGGCAATCAGCCCCAGCATTTT
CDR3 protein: CATRKNSGNQPQHF

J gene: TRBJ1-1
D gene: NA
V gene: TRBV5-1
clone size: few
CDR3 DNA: TGCGCCAGCAATTTAGGGAGCATGAACACTGAAGCTTTCTTT
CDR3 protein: CASNLGSMNTEAFF

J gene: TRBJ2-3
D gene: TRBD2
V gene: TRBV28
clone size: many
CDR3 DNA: TGTGCCAGCAGTTTACCTGGACTAGCGGGAGGGCTAGATACGCAGTATTTT
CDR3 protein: CASSLPGLAGGLDTQYF

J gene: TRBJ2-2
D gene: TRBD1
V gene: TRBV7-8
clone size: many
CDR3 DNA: TGTGCCAGCAGCTCCAAGGACAGGGGGAGCACCGGGGAGCTGTTTTTT
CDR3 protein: CASSSKDRGSTGELFF

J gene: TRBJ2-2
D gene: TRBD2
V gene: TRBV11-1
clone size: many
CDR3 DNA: TGTGCCAGCAGCGCGGGACTAGCGGGAGCTACCGGGGAGCTGTTTTTT
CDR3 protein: CASSAGLAGATGELFF

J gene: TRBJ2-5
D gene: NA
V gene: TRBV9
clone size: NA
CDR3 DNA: TGTGCCAGCAGCGTAGCGTCCAAACAAGAGACCCAGTACTTC
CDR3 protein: CASSVASKQETQYF

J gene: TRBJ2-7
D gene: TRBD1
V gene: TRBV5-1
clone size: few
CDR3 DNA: TGCGCCAGCAGCTTTGGGGCAGGGGGCTACGAGCAGTACTTC
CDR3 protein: CASSFGAGGYEQYF

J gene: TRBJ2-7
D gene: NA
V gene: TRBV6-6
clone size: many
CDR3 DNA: TGTGCCAGCAGTTTCTTTTCGGGATCCTACGAGCAGTACTTC
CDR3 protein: CASSFFSGSYEQYF

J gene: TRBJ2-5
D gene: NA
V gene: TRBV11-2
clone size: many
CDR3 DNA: TGTGCCAGCAGCTTAGGTGGGATTTGGGAGACCCAGTACTTC
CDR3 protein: CASSLGGIWETQYF

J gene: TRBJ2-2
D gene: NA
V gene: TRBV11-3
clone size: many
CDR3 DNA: TGTGCCAGCAGCTTATTATTAAACACCGGGGAGCTGTTTTTT
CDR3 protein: CASSLLLNTGELFF

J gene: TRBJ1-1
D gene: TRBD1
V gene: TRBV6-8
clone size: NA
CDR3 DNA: TGTGCCAGCAATGTTCAGGGGACAGGCCTGAACACTGAAGCTTTCTTT
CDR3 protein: CASNVQGTGLNTEAFF

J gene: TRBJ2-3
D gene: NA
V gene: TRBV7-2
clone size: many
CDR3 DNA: TGTGCCAGCAGCTTGGGGACCCGCACAGATACGCAGTATTTT
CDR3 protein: CASSLGTRTDTQYF

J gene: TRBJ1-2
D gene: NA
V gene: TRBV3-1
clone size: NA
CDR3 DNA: TGTGCCAGCAGTCCCGGGACAAACGTGGGCTACACCTTC
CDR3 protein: CASSPGTNVGYTF

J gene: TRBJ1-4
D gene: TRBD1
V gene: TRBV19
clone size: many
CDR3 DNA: TGTGCCAGTAGTATCCCGGACAGGGGTAATGAAAAACTGTTTTTT
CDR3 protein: CASSIPDRGNEKLFF

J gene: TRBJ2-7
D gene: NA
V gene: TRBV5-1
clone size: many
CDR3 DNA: TGTGCCAGCAGCTTAGCTTCAGGATACGAGCAGTACTTC
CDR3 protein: CASSLASGYEQYF

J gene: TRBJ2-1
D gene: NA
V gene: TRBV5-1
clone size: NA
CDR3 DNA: TGCGCCAGCAGCTTGTGGGGCGGGGACTCCTACAATGAGCAGTTCTTC
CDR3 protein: CASSLWGGDSYNEQFF

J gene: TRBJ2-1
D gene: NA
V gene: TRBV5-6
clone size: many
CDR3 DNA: TGTGCCAGCGGCAGGGTAAATAATGAGCAGTTCTTC
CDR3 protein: CASGRVNNEQFF

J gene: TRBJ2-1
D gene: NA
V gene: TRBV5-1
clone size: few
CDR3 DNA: TGCGCCAGCAGCTTTAGAGGCATCCCAGGGGATATAATGGGGCAGTTCTTC
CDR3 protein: CASSFRGIPGDIMGQFF

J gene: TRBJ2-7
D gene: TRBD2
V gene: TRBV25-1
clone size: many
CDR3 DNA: TGTGCCAGCCGGGGGGGTTGGACTAGCGGATCCTACGAGCAGTACTTC
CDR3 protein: CASRGGWTSGSYEQYF

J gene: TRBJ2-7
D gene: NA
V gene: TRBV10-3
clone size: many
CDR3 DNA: TGTGCCATCAGTGAAAGGGAAGCGGAGCAGTACTTC
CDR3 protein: CAISEREAEQYF

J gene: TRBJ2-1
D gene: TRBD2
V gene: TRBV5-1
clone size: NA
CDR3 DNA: TGCGCCAGCAGCTTGTACCCCCTCGGGAGGGAAAATGAGCAGTTCTTC
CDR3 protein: CASSLYPLGRENEQFF

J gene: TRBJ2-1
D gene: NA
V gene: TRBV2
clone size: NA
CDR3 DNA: TGTGCCAGCATGGCAGGACCCGAAGCCTACAATGAGCAGTTCTTC
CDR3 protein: CASMAGPEAYNEQFF

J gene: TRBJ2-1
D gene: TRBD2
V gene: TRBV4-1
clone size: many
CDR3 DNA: TGCGCCAGCACCGGGACTAAATACAATGAGCAGTTCTTC
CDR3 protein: CASTGTKYNEQFF

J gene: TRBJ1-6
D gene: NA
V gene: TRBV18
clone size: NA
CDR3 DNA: TGTGCCAGCTCACCATCTTCGGGAGTAGTTGATTCACCCCTCCACTTT
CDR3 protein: CASSPSSGVVDSPLHF

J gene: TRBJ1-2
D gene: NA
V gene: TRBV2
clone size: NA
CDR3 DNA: TGTGCCAGCAGTGACGGGGACTATGGCTACACCTTC
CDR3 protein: CASSDGDYGYTF

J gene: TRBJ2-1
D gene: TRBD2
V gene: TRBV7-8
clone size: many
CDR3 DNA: TGTGCCAGCAGCTTAAGTAGCGGGGGGTCCTACAATGAGCAGTTCTTC
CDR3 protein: CASSLSSGGSYNEQFF

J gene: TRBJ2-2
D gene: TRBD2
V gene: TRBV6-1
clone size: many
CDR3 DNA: TGTGCCAGCAGTCCCCTATGGACTAGCTCCGGGGAGCTGTTTTTT
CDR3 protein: CASSPLWTSSGELFF

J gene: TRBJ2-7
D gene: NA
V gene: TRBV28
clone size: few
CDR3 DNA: TGTGCCAGCAACGCGAACCACTACGAGCAGTACTTC
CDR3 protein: CASNANHYEQYF

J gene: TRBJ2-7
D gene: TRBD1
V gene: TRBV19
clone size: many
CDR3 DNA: TGTGCCAGTAGTACTTTTGGGACAGGGGGGAACTACGAGCAGTACTTC
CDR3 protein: CASSTFGTGGNYEQYF

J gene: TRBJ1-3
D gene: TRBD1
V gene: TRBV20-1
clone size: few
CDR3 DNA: TGCAGTGCTAGAGATGGCGGGACAGGGGGAGGAAACACCATATATTTT
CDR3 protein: CSARDGGTGGGNTIYF

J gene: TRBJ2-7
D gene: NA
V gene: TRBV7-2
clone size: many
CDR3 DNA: TGTGCCAGCAGCTGGGAGACAGGTGCCTCCTACGAGCAGTACTTC
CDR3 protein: CASSWETGASYEQYF

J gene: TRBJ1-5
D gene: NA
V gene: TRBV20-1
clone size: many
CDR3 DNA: TGCAGTGCTAGAGACAGGGGAGTTTCTAGTCAGCCCCAGCATTTT
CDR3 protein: CSARDRGVSSQPQHF

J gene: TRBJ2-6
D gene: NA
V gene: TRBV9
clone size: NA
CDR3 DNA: TGTGCCAGCAGCGTTAACTCTGGGGCCAACGTCCTGACTTTC
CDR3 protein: CASSVNSGANVLTF

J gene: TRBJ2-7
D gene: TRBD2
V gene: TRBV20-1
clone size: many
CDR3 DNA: TGCAGTGCTACAGGGGTTTCTAGCGGGGGAGCCTACGAGCAGTACTTC
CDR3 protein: CSATGVSSGGAYEQYF

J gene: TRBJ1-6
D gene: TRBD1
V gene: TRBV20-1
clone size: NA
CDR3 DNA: TGCAGTGTCGGGACAGGGGGGAATTCACCCCTCCACTTT
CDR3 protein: CSVGTGGNSPLHF

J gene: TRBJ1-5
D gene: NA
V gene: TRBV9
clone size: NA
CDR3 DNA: TGTGCCAGCAGCGTAGCTGGAGGAGTTGGTCAGCCCCAGCATTTT
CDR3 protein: CASSVAGGVGQPQHF

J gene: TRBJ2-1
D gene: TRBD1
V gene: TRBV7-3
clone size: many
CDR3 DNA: TGTGCCAGCACCCTTAGCGGGGACAGGGGATTAGGTGAGCAGTTCTTC
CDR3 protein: CASTLSGDRGLGEQFF

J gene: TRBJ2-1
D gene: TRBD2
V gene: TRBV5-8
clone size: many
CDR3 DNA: TGTGCCAGCAGCCGATTTATGGGGACTAGCGGGAGGAGGACCTACAATGAGCAGTTCTTC
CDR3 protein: CASSRFMGTSGRRTYNEQFF

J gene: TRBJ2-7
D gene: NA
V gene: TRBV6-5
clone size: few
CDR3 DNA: TGTGCCAGCGGTTCAGGAACCCACTACGAGCAGTACTTC
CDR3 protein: CASGSGTHYEQYF

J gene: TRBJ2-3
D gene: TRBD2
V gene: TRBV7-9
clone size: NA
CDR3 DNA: TGTGCCAGCAGCTTAACGCGAGCGGGGGCAGATACGCAGTATTTT
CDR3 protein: CASSLTRAGADTQYF

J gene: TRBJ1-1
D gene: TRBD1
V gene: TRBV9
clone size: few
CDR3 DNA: TGTGCCAGCAGCTTAAATCCCGGGACAGGGGTCACTGAAGCTTTCTTT
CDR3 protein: CASSLNPGTGVTEAFF

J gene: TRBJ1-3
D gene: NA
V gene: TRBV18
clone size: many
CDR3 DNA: TGTGCCAGCTCTCAACGTCATCCGTTCTTCGGGAACACCATATATTTT
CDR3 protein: CASSQRHPFFGNTIYF

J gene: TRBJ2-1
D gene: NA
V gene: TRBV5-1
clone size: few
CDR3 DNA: TGCGCCAGCAGCGCGGACTTCGTAGGGGATGAGCAGTTCTTC
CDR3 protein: CASSADFVGDEQFF

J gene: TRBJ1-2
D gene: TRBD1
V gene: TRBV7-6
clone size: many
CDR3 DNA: TGTGCCAGCAGCTTAGGACTCCGGGACAGCTATGGCTACACCTTC
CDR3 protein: CASSLGLRDSYGYTF

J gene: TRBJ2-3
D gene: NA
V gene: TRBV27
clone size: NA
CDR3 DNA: TGTGCCAGCAAGAGCCCGGGGACCCGAAGGTCGAGTGGAGATACGCAGTATTTT
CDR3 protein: CASKSPGTRRSSGDTQYF

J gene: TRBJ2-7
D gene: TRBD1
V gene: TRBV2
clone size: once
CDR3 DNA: TGTGCCAGCAGTGAAGCGACAGGGAGCGTCTCCTACGAGCAGTACTTC
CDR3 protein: CASSEATGSVSYEQYF

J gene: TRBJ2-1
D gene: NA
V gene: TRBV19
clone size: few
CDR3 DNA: TGTGCCAGTAGTCCAGGACAGCTCTCCTACAATGAGCAGTTCTTC
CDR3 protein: CASSPGQLSYNEQFF

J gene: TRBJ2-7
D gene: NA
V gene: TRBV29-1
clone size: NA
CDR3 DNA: TGCAGCGTTGAATCGCCCGACAGAACCTACGAGCAGTACTTC
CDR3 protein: CSVESPDRTYEQYF

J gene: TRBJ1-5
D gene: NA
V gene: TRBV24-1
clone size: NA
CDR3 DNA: TGTGCCACCAGTGATTTTCAGGGAGATCAGCCCCAGCATTTT
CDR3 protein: CATSDFQGDQPQHF

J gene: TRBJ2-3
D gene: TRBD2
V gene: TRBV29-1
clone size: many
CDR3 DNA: TGCAGCGTTGAAGAGACTAGCGCGAGCACAGATACGCAGTATTTT
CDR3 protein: CSVEETSASTDTQYF

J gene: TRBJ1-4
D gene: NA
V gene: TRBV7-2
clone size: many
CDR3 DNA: TGTGCCAGCAGCCACCGAGGAGTTAATGAAAAACTGTTTTTT
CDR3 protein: CASSHRGVNEKLFF

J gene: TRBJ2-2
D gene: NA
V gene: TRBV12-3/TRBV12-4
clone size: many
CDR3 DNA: TGTGCCAGCAGTTTCCTGCTGGGGGTAGCCGGGGAGCTGTTTTTT
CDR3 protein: CASSFLLGVAGELFF

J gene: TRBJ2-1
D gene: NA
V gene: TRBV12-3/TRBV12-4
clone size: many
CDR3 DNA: TGTGCCATCCTCCGGGGGGAGGGGGACAATGAGCAGTTCTTC
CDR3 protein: CAILRGEGDNEQFF

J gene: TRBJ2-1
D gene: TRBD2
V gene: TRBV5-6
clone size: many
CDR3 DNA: TGTGCCAGCAGCTTGGATCCGGGGGGGATCAATGAGCAGTTCTTC
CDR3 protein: CASSLDPGGINEQFF

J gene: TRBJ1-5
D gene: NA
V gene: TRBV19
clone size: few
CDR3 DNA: TGTGCCAGTAGTGGGTACCTTGGGGGACAGCCCCAGCATTTT
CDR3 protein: CASSGYLGGQPQHF

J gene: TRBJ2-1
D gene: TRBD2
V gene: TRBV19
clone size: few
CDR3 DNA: TGTGCCAGTAGGGGTTGGGGGGGTTCCTACAATGAGCAGTTCTTC
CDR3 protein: CASRGWGGSYNEQFF

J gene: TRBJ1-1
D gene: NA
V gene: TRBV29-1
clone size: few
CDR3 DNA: TGCAGCGTTGTCTGGCGGGAGCACACTGAAGCTTTCTTT
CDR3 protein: CSVVWREHTEAFF

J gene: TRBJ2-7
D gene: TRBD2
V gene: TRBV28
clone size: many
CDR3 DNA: TGTGCCAGCAGCCCCCACCCCGGGACTAGCGGGAGAGGCTACGAGCAGTACTTC
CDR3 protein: CASSPHPGTSGRGYEQYF